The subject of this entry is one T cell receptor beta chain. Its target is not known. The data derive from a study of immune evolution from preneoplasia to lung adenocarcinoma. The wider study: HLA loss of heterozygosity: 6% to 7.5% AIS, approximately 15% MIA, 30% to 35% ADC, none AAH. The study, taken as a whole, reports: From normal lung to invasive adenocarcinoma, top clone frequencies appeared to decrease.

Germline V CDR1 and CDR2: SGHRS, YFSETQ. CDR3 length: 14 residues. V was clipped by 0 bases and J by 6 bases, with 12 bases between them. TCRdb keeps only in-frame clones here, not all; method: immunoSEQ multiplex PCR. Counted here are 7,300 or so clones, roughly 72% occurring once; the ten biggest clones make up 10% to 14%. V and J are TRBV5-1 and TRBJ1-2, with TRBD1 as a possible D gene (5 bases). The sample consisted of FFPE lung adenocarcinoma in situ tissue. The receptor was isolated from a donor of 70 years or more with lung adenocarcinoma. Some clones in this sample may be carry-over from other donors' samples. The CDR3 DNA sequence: TGCGCCAGCAGCTTGGGCGGGACCTGGGATGGCTACACCTTC. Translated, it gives CASSLGGTWDGYTF.